This TCR beta chain emerged from a study of T cells after yellow fever vaccination. UMIs and a universal primer site were added when TCR cDNA was made by 5'RACE template switching. MiXCR, applied by TCRdb to the 5' RACE reads, yields one record per CDR3 protein. The sample has some 560,000 distinct CDR3 sequences; 17% are singletons. This clonotype has a handful of counts. The V end was cut by 1 base, the J end by 2 bases, with 12 bases between. CDR1 is MGHDK and CDR2 is SYGVNS in the germline V gene. The CDR3 sequence is 16 residues long. The receptor was isolated from a man between 18 and 29 years old who received the YFV17D yellow fever vaccine. The specimen comprised PBMCs, sampled 5 to 6 days after the first yellow fever vaccination. The chain couples TRBV25-1 to TRBJ2-1; D may be TRBD1 (7 bases). CDR3 amino acids: CASSESRGTAYNEQFF. The DNA of the CDR3 is TGTGCCAGCAGTGAATCACGCGGGACAGCCTACAATGAGCAGTTCTTC.